This T cell receptor (beta chain) was found in a study of OX40 agonist ivuxolimab in advanced cancers. Whole-study context: Partial response was recorded in three patients: one hepatocellular carcinoma and two cutaneous melanoma cases. Broader study findings: Among T cells, CD8+ cells averaged more expanded clones than CD4+ cells. Some of the nonresponding patients also showed low levels of normalized T-cell clonal expansion. CD4+ and CD8+ blood T cells expanded clonally by week 6 at 0.1 to 3.0 mg/kg.

Libraries were prepared by immunoSEQ multiplex PCR; TCRdb keeps only in-frame clonotypes and omits some of them. The sample carries 60,000 to 80,000 clones, around 79% recorded once. Concerning this clone: Its specificity is unknown.

The CDR3 loop spans 15 amino acids. Germline-derived CDR1 and CDR2 are MNHEY and SVGAGI. Between the trimmed V and J ends, which lost 4 bases and 4 bases, there was a span of 13 bases. The chain uses TRBV6-5 and TRBJ1-4, with a tentative D call TRBD1 (6 bases). The source of this sequence is an adult with an advanced solid tumor such as melanoma, head and neck, liver or kidney cancer. Sequencing used CD4+ or CD8+ T cells sorted from blood, obtained in a trial of the OX40 agonist ivuxolimab. CDR3 DNA sequence: TGTGCCAGCAGTTCACCGGGACAACTTAATGAAAAACTGTTTTTT. Translated: CASSSPGQLNEKLFF.